The source of this TCR beta chain is a study of T cells in localized non-small cell lung cancer. Sequencing used immunoSEQ multiplex PCR; TCRdb keeps in-frame clones, though not all of them. The data hold tens of thousands of clones, with around 90% observed a single time. Broader study findings: Uninvolved adjacent lung, not tumor, had the highest T cell clonality. With higher T cell density in blood came longer overall survival.

Germline loops: CDR1 LGHNA, CDR2 YSLEER. This CDR3 region has 15 residues. Trimming took 0 bases from V and 6 from J, leaving 11 bases between them. About this clone: Its matching antigen is unknown.

The origin of this receptor is a man aged 35 to 69 with stage I squamous cell lung carcinoma. This specimen was peripheral blood, taken before any cancer treatment. The chain links TRBV4-3 to TRBJ2-2, with D hard to call. The CDR3: CASSQDYPLPGELFF. CDR3 nucleotides: TGCGCCAGCAGCCAAGATTACCCACTTCCCGGGGAGCTGTTTTTT.